A selection of T cell receptor beta chains follows, all from one sample in a study of cytomegalovirus exposure and HLA in healthy donors. Sequencing used immunoSEQ multiplex PCR; TCRdb keeps in-frame clones, though not all of them. The sample yields about 91,000 clones, less than 70% seen once. The source material was PBMCs. These receptors were taken from a human donor in good health. Both conserved end residues are part of each CDR3. The D gene is left open where the match is weak. Size is stated for part of the rows, as once, few or many counts, or as a class when the clone is expanded.

cdr3_length: 15; d_call: TRBD1; clone_size: few; v_call: TRBV30; j_call: TRBJ1-6; cdr3_nt: TGTGCCTGGAGCTACCGGGACAGCTATAATTCACCCCTCCACTTT; cdr3_aa: CAWSYRDSYNSPLHF
cdr3_length: 14; d_call: TRBD1; clone_size: .; v_call: TRBV6-6; j_call: TRBJ1-1; cdr3_nt: TGTGCCAGCAGTTATCGGGACAGGGCCGTCAAAGCTTTCTTT; cdr3_aa: CASSYRDRAVKAFF
cdr3_length: 13; d_call: TRBD1; clone_size: .; v_call: TRBV7-9; j_call: TRBJ2-7; cdr3_nt: TGTGCCAGTACAGGGGTGCAGGGCTACGAGCAGTACTTC; cdr3_aa: CASTGVQGYEQYF
cdr3_length: 15; d_call: TRBD1; clone_size: .; v_call: TRBV7-2; j_call: TRBJ1-2; cdr3_nt: TGTGCCAGCAGCTTAGGGGGGACAGCACTCTATGGCTACACCTTC; cdr3_aa: CASSLGGTALYGYTF
cdr3_length: 15; d_call: TRBD2; clone_size: .; v_call: TRBV11-3; j_call: TRBJ2-5; cdr3_nt: TGTGCCAGCAGCTTTAAGACTAGCTTATGGGAGACCCAGTACTTC; cdr3_aa: CASSFKTSLWETQYF
cdr3_length: 15; d_call: .; clone_size: .; v_call: TRBV7-3; j_call: TRBJ1-6; cdr3_nt: TGTGCCAGCAGCTTAGACCAAGGGGGTAATTCACCCCTCCACTTT; cdr3_aa: CASSLDQGGNSPLHF
cdr3_length: 15; d_call: TRBD1; clone_size: .; v_call: TRBV7-9; j_call: TRBJ1-3; cdr3_nt: TGTGCCAGCAGCTTGGGGGACAGTCTCGGAAACACCATATATTTT; cdr3_aa: CASSLGDSLGNTIYF
cdr3_length: 14; d_call: .; clone_size: few; v_call: TRBV7-3; j_call: TRBJ1-1; cdr3_nt: TGTGCCAGCAGCCGCGGGCGGGGGAGCACTGAAGCTTTCTTT; cdr3_aa: CASSRGRGSTEAFF
cdr3_length: 18; d_call: .; clone_size: .; v_call: TRBV7-6; j_call: TRBJ2-6; cdr3_nt: TGTGCCAGCAGCTCGCGGGGAATTTGGGTATCTGGGGCCAACGTCCTGACTTTC; cdr3_aa: CASSSRGIWVSGANVLTF
cdr3_length: 15; d_call: .; clone_size: .; v_call: TRBV5-5; j_call: TRBJ1-3; cdr3_nt: TGTGCCAGCAGCCAAGACTTTATCTCTGGAAACACCATATATTTT; cdr3_aa: CASSQDFISGNTIYF
cdr3_length: 16; d_call: .; clone_size: few; v_call: TRBV7-2; j_call: TRBJ1-2; cdr3_nt: TGTGCCAGCAGCTTAGCGCGATCAGGCCTTGGATATGGCTACACCTTC; cdr3_aa: CASSLARSGLGYGYTF
cdr3_length: 15; d_call: TRBD1; clone_size: .; v_call: TRBV4-3; j_call: TRBJ2-5; cdr3_nt: TGCGCCAGCAGTCGATTCGGACAGGGTGAAGAGACCCAGTACTTC; cdr3_aa: CASSRFGQGEETQYF
cdr3_length: 15; d_call: TRBD2; clone_size: .; v_call: TRBV6-1; j_call: TRBJ2-3; cdr3_nt: TGTGCCAGCAGTGCATCGGGGGGGCCGGCAGATACGCAGTATTTT; cdr3_aa: CASSASGGPADTQYF
cdr3_length: 13; d_call: TRBD2; clone_size: .; v_call: TRBV11-3; j_call: TRBJ2-5; cdr3_nt: TGTGCCAGCCGGAGAGGCGGGGGAGAGACCCAGTACTTC; cdr3_aa: CASRRGGGETQYF
cdr3_length: 14; d_call: .; clone_size: .; v_call: TRBV5-4; j_call: TRBJ1-4; cdr3_nt: TGTGCCAGCAGCCCGGGATCTCCTAATGAAAAACTGTTTTTT; cdr3_aa: CASSPGSPNEKLFF
cdr3_length: 15; d_call: TRBD2; clone_size: .; v_call: TRBV19; j_call: TRBJ2-5; cdr3_nt: TGTGCCAGTAGTATATTTTTGGGGGGGCAAGAGACCCAGTACTTC; cdr3_aa: CASSIFLGGQETQYF
cdr3_length: 11; d_call: TRBD2; clone_size: .; v_call: TRBV11-1; j_call: TRBJ2-7; cdr3_nt: TGTGCCAGCAGCGCAGCGGGGGAGCAGTACTTC; cdr3_aa: CASSAAGEQYF
cdr3_length: 14; d_call: TRBD1; clone_size: .; v_call: TRBV6-1; j_call: TRBJ2-5; cdr3_nt: TGTGCCAGCAGTTTAGACAGGGGGCTTGAGACCCAGTACTTC; cdr3_aa: CASSLDRGLETQYF
cdr3_length: 14; d_call: TRBD1; clone_size: .; v_call: TRBV30; j_call: TRBJ1-1; cdr3_nt: TGTGCCTGGAGCAGACGAGGACAGGGTACTGAAGCTTTCTTT; cdr3_aa: CAWSRRGQGTEAFF
cdr3_length: 18; d_call: TRBD2; clone_size: .; v_call: TRBV5-5; j_call: TRBJ2-1; cdr3_nt: TGTGCCAGCAGCTTGAGGTCCTTGGGACTAGCGGGCGACAATGAGCAGTTCTTC; cdr3_aa: CASSLRSLGLAGDNEQFF
cdr3_length: 16; d_call: .; clone_size: once; v_call: TRBV5-8; j_call: TRBJ1-1; cdr3_nt: TGTGCCAGCAGCAAGATAACGGGACATTTGAACACTGAAGCTTTCTTT; cdr3_aa: CASSKITGHLNTEAFF
cdr3_length: 13; d_call: .; clone_size: .; v_call: TRBV18; j_call: TRBJ1-6; cdr3_nt: TGTGCCAGCTCACCTACAGCCAATTCACCCCCCCACTTT; cdr3_aa: CASSPTANSPPHF
cdr3_length: 15; d_call: .; clone_size: .; v_call: TRBV5-1; j_call: TRBJ2-5; cdr3_nt: TGCGCCAGCAGCCCTTTACCGACATTGAGCGAGACCCAGTACTTC; cdr3_aa: CASSPLPTLSETQYF
cdr3_length: 15; d_call: .; clone_size: .; v_call: TRBV11-3; j_call: TRBJ1-1; cdr3_nt: TGTGCCAGCAGCCTCCGCCGCGCGGGCAACACTGAAGCTTTCTTT; cdr3_aa: CASSLRRAGNTEAFF
cdr3_length: 17; d_call: TRBD1; clone_size: .; v_call: TRBV4-2; j_call: TRBJ1-4; cdr3_nt: TGTGCCAGCGCGAACAGGGGGCGGTCCCCAACTAATGAAAAACTGTTTTTT; cdr3_aa: CASANRGRSPTNEKLFF
cdr3_length: 16; d_call: TRBD1; clone_size: few; v_call: TRBV7-9; j_call: TRBJ1-3; cdr3_nt: TGTGCCAGCAGCCCGGGGGACAGGGTCTCTGGAAACACCATATATTTT; cdr3_aa: CASSPGDRVSGNTIYF
cdr3_length: 17; d_call: .; clone_size: .; v_call: TRBV9; j_call: TRBJ1-1; cdr3_nt: TGTGCCAGCAGCGTAGGTCGTGAGCAGGGGTGGGGCACTGAAGCTTTCTTT; cdr3_aa: CASSVGREQGWGTEAFF
cdr3_length: 15; d_call: .; clone_size: once; v_call: TRBV5-6; j_call: TRBJ1-6; cdr3_nt: TGTGCCAGCAGCTTGAACAGGCCGGGCAATTCACCCCTCCACTTT; cdr3_aa: CASSLNRPGNSPLHF
cdr3_length: 13; d_call: .; clone_size: .; v_call: TRBV5-6; j_call: TRBJ2-2; cdr3_nt: TGTGCCAGCAGCTTAGTGGGCCCCGGGGAGCTGTTTTTT; cdr3_aa: CASSLVGPGELFF
cdr3_length: 19; d_call: .; clone_size: .; v_call: TRBV21-1; j_call: TRBJ1-4; cdr3_nt: TGTGCCAGCAGCAAAAAAGGGGGTGAAGGGAGAAGGGAAAATGAAAAACTGTTTTTT; cdr3_aa: CASSKKGGEGRRENEKLFF
cdr3_length: 13; d_call: .; clone_size: .; v_call: TRBV5-6; j_call: TRBJ1-1; cdr3_nt: TGTGCCAGCAGCTTGGCGTCAGGCCGCGGGGCTTTCTTT; cdr3_aa: CASSLASGRGAFF
cdr3_length: 15; d_call: .; clone_size: few; v_call: TRBV10-3; j_call: TRBJ2-5; cdr3_nt: TGTGCCATCAGTGAGGGGCAAACAGGGAGAGAGACCCAGTACTTC; cdr3_aa: CAISEGQTGRETQYF
cdr3_length: 15; d_call: TRBD1; clone_size: .; v_call: TRBV7-8; j_call: TRBJ1-1; cdr3_nt: TGTGCCAGCAGCTGGGGTGGGACAGGGAACACTGAAGCTTTCTTT; cdr3_aa: CASSWGGTGNTEAFF
cdr3_length: 16; d_call: TRBD2; clone_size: .; v_call: TRBV5-1; j_call: TRBJ2-1; cdr3_nt: TGCGCCAGCAGCTTGGATCCGCGGGGGGGCTACAATGAGCAGTTCTTC; cdr3_aa: CASSLDPRGGYNEQFF
cdr3_length: 15; d_call: TRBD1; clone_size: .; v_call: TRBV4-1; j_call: TRBJ1-6; cdr3_nt: TGCGCCAGCAGCCAGGGGACAGGGGTAGGTTCACCCCTCCACTTT; cdr3_aa: CASSQGTGVGSPLHF
cdr3_length: 13; d_call: TRBD1; clone_size: .; v_call: TRBV5-5; j_call: TRBJ2-1; cdr3_nt: TGTGCCAGCAGCTCGACAGGGATCAATGAGCAGTTCTTC; cdr3_aa: CASSSTGINEQFF
cdr3_length: 15; d_call: TRBD2; clone_size: .; v_call: TRBV10-3; j_call: TRBJ2-3; cdr3_nt: TGTGCCATCAAGGGGCAGCGGGGGACCACGGATACGCAGTATTTT; cdr3_aa: CAIKGQRGTTDTQYF
cdr3_length: 14; d_call: TRBD1; clone_size: .; v_call: TRBV9; j_call: TRBJ1-1; cdr3_nt: TGTGCCAGCAGCCCGCAACAGGGGCTGGGGGGAGCTTTCTTT; cdr3_aa: CASSPQQGLGGAFF
cdr3_length: 16; d_call: .; clone_size: few; v_call: TRBV14; j_call: TRBJ2-7; cdr3_nt: TGTGCCAGCAGCCAAGATGTCCGGACACACTCCTACGAGCAGTACTTC; cdr3_aa: CASSQDVRTHSYEQYF
cdr3_length: 16; d_call: TRBD1; clone_size: few; v_call: TRBV19; j_call: TRBJ1-1; cdr3_nt: TGTGCCAGTACCCGGAGACAGGGTGGAGGGAACACTGAAGCTTTCTTT; cdr3_aa: CASTRRQGGGNTEAFF